A single sample gave rise to the 26 T cell receptor beta chains below, sequenced in a study of T-cell memory formation after mild COVID-19 (dated by TCRdb to about 2021). The library was obtained by 5' RACE. Data came from an Illumina NovaSeq 6000. TCRdb reanalyzed the raw reads on its own, using fastp at Q25 for trimming and MiXCR for clone calling, and kept in-frame beta chains. Merged by CDR3 protein, the rows form single entries marked with the most common genes and DNA. Across this sample there are roughly 300,000 distinct CDR3 sequences, with roughly 15% seen only once. The ten biggest clones cover 20% to 25% of the sample. Specimen: PBMCs or a T cell subset sorted from them (not recorded which). Receptor source: a man between 18 and 29 years old who had mild COVID-19 (a few samples of this study predate the infection). The sample titles of this study are shuffled in the database, so cell type and time point are left out; the donor was told from shared clones.

The sample holds many counts of this clonotype. The chain has TRBV12-3 or TRBV12-4 and TRBJ1-4; D remains unclear. CDR3 length: 13 residues. The ends were cut back, 0 bases at V and 7 bases at J, with 6 bases in the middle. CDR3 nucleotide sequence: TGTGCCAGCAGTTTAGCCGGGCTTGAAAAACTGTTTTTT. This translates into CASSLAGLEKLFF.

The chain uses TRBV6-2 or TRBV6-3 and TRBJ2-1, with TRBD2 matching over 10 bases. J was trimmed by 7 bases and V by 8 bases; bases with no gene match: 17. The germline gives CDR1 MNHEY, CDR2 SVGEGT. The CDR3 length is 17 residues. CDR3 in amino acids: CASAGPPERGGRNEQFF. In DNA form, the CDR3 reads TGTGCCAGCGCGGGACCCCCCGAGCGGGGGGGCAGGAATGAGCAGTTCTTC.

The genes are TRBV9 and TRBJ1-1; D possibly corresponds to TRBD1 (5 bases). V shed 1 base and J shed 10 bases, with 11 bases lying between them. Germline CDR1 reads SGDLS; CDR2 reads YYNGEE. The CDR3 runs to 12 residues. The CDR3 DNA reads TGTGCCAGCAGCGTACTGGAGGGACCAGCTTTCTTT. This encodes CASSVLEGPAFF.

In this sample, this clonotype turned up a few times. The chain recombines TRBV10-3 with TRBJ2-6; 9 bases fit TRBD1. CDR1 and CDR2 (germline): ENHRY, SYGVKD. V gave up 7 bases and J gave up 0 bases; unmatched junction bases: 4. CDR3 length: 16 residues. In nucleotides, the CDR3 is TGTGCCATCACCCCGGGACAGGGCTCTGGGGCCAACGTCCTGACTTTC. Its protein product is CAITPGQGSGANVLTF.

This chain uses TRBV7-9 with TRBJ1-2; tentatively, D is TRBD1 (5 bases). The CDR3 spans 15 residues. CDR1 and CDR2 (germline): SEHNR, FQNEAQ (reference sequence). Trimming left V 1 base short and J 6 bases short, with 15 bases between. The CDR3 here is CASSLGRGDRDGYTF. CDR3 sequence (DNA): TGTGCCAGCAGCTTAGGGAGAGGGGACCGAGATGGCTACACCTTC.

The chain uses TRBV5-5 and TRBJ1-1, with 8 nucleotides matching TRBD1. This CDR3 spans 13 amino acids. After removal of 2 bases from V and 10 bases from J, the junction contained 7 bases not matched to a gene. Germline CDR1 and CDR2: SGHKS and YYEKEE (reference sequence). The CDR3 sequence is CASSFQGAGGAFF. Written as DNA, the CDR3 is TGTGCCAGCAGCTTCCAGGGGGCCGGTGGAGCTTTCTTT.

This clonotype was seen a handful of times. The chain links TRBV7-2 to TRBJ2-1; D could derive from TRBD1 or TRBD2 (6 bases each). CDR3 length: 16 amino acids. The V gene's germline CDR1 is SGHTA and CDR2 FQGNSA. The V and J ends lost 1 base and 7 bases respectively, with 17 bases between them. CDR3 region: CASSLDLRGGWNEQFF. CDR3 DNA: TGTGCCAGCAGCTTAGACCTCAGAGGGGGGTGGAATGAGCAGTTCTTC.

V gene TRBV7-3 combines with J gene TRBJ2-1, with D unclear. This CDR3 spans 14 amino acids. From germline, CDR1 is SGHTA and CDR2 FQGTGA. With 0 bases removed from V and 5 bases from J, the gap between germline ends came to 8 bases. The CDR3 bases are TGTGCCAGCAGCTTAACGAAGATCAACAATGAGCAGTTCTTC. Protein: CASSLTKINNEQFF.

The gene calls are TRBV12-3 or TRBV12-4 and TRBJ1-6; D remains unclear. With 1 base removed from V and 10 bases from J, the gap between germline ends came to 11 bases. The length of the CDR3 is 14 residues. CDR3 loop: CASSLGQAYSPLHF. The CDR3 DNA follows: TGTGCCAGCAGTTTAGGGCAGGCTTACTCACCCCTCCACTTT.

The chain combines TRBV29-1 with TRBJ2-7; possibly TRBD1 or TRBD2 for D (5 bases each). Germline V gives CDR1 SQVTM, CDR2 ANQGSEA. CDR3 length: 12 amino acids. The V end was cut by 5 bases, the J end by 2 bases, with 10 bases between. CDR3 in amino acids: CSVSPGPYEQYV. In nucleotides, the CDR3 is TGCAGCGTTTCCCCGGGGCCCTACGAGCAGTACGTC.

This clonotype turned up a few times. V and J are TRBV12-3 or TRBV12-4 and TRBJ1-2; D possibly corresponds to TRBD1 (5 bases). CDR3 length equals 14 residues. V lost 7 bases and J 8 bases, leaving 20 bases between the germline ends. The CDR3 protein is CASTLGERIEGYTF. Here the CDR3 DNA reads TGTGCCAGCACCCTAGGGGAAAGGATTGAAGGCTACACCTTC.

This clonotype was seen ten or more times. The chain employs TRBV5-1 and TRBJ2-7; D unclear. The CDR3 is made up of 12 amino acids. The germline gives CDR1 SGHRS, CDR2 YFSETQ. The V and J ends lost 0 bases and 3 bases respectively, with 4 bases between them. The CDR3 coding sequence is TGCGCCAGCAGCTTGGGCGGCTACGAGCAGTACTTC. Its protein is CASSLGGYEQYF. Filled out from reference TRBV5-1 and TRBJ2-7, the complete variable domain reads KAGVTQTPRYLIKTRGQQVTLSCSPISGHRSVSWYQQTPGQGLQFLFEYFSETQRNKGNFPGRFSGRQFSNSRSEMNVSTLELGDSALYLCASSLGGYEQYFGPGTRLTVT.

This chain links TRBV24-1 with TRBJ2-5; D remains unclear. This CDR3 comprises 14 residues. Germline values: CDR1 KGHDR, CDR2 SFDVKD. Trimming took off 4 bases at V and 5 bases at J, with 13 bases between the two ends. CDR3 DNA: TGTGCCACCAGTGACCCCGCAGTGGGGGAGACCCAGTACTTC. Encoded protein: CATSDPAVGETQYF.

In DNA, the CDR3 is TGTGCCAGCAGCACCCGTGCCGGCGGGGATCCCTACGAGCAGTACTTC. This codes for CASSTRAGGDPYEQYF. The chain employs TRBV7-9 and TRBJ2-7; TRBD2 might be the D (6 bases). CDR1 and CDR2 (germline): SEHNR, FQNEAQ (reference sequence). The ends were cut back, 5 bases at V and 2 bases at J, with 19 bases in the middle. This CDR3 is 16 amino acids long.

Many counts were recorded for this clonotype. The rearrangement uses TRBV6-2 or TRBV6-3 and TRBJ2-7, with D tentatively TRBD2 (6 bases). Germline assignment: CDR1 MNHEY and CDR2 SVGEGT. The V and J ends lost 5 bases and 3 bases respectively, with 8 bases between them. There are 12 residues in the CDR3. CDR3 nucleotide sequence: TGTGCCAGCAGTCAGGGACTCTACGAGCAGTACTTC. Translated: CASSQGLYEQYF.

This clonotype occurred a few times. The genes are TRBV29-1 and TRBJ2-5; D may be TRBD2 (6 bases). V was cut by 3 bases and J by 1 base, with 9 bases left in between. This CDR3 region has 13 residues. CDR1 SQVTM and CDR2 ANQGSEA come from the germline V gene. For the CDR3, the DNA is TGCAGCGTTGAGCGGGACTCCCAAGAGACCCAGTACTTC. It codes for CSVERDSQETQYF.

This clonotype was counted many times. The chain combines TRBV12-3 or TRBV12-4 with TRBJ2-7, with unresolved D. V lost 6 bases, J lost 6 bases, and 15 bases lay in between. This CDR3 is 13 amino acids long. The CDR3, as DNA: TGTGCCAGCAGGACTGCAGCTGATGGCGAGCAGTACTTC. Translation: CASRTAADGEQYF.

The V call is TRBV3-1, the J call TRBJ1-3; tentatively, D is TRBD1 (5 bases). The CDR3 length is 15 residues. Trimming pared 3 bases from V and 0 bases from J, leaving 9 bases between. The V gene's germline CDR1 is LGHDT and CDR2 YNNKEL (reference sequence). The CDR3 region has the DNA TGTGCCAGCAGCCACACAGGCGTCTCTGGAAACACCATATATTTT. It encodes CASSHTGVSGNTIYF.

J is TRBJ1-5 and V is TRBV6-5; a weak D match, TRBD1 (6 bases). The CDR3 covers 14 residues. Germline V lookup: CDR1 MNHEY, CDR2 SVGAGI. Deletions cut 5 bases from V and 5 bases from J, with 13 bases between. CDR3 bases: TGTGCCAGCAGTCCGCAACAGGGCTATCAGCCCCAGCATTTT. Translating gives CASSPQQGYQPQHF.

The table lists this clonotype with a few counts. The chain employs TRBV12-5 and TRBJ2-3; TRBD1 matches at 8 bases. V lost 6 bases and J lost 3; bases outside the gene matches: 2. Germline lookup yields CDR1 LGHNT and CDR2 FRNRAP. CDR3 length: 13 residues. The CDR3 sequence is CASGQGATDTQYF. The CDR3 nucleotides are TGTGCTAGTGGCCAGGGGGCAACAGATACGCAGTATTTT.

This clonotype was seen a handful of times. One end of the junction does not line up with germline, which may come from a read error. V is TRBV5-6 and J is TRBJ2-1; 7 positions match TRBD1. The CDR3 runs to 13 residues. Germline lookup yields CDR1 SGHDT and CDR2 YYEEEE. DNA for the CDR3: TGTGCCAGCAGCCCGCCGGGACAGCACAATGAGCAGTTC. This gives the protein CASSPPGQHNEQF.

This clonotype was seen a few times. The rearrangement joins TRBV11-1 to TRBJ1-2; 7 bases line up with TRBD1. CDR1 SGHAT and CDR2 FQDESV come from the germline V gene (reference sequence). The CDR3 sequence is 15 residues long. V was clipped by 8 bases and J by 9 bases; unmatched bases: 18. The DNA for the CDR3 is TGTGCCAGCCACCCGGTTCGGAGGGGGCATTCCCGCTACACCTTC. Translating it yields CASHPVRRGHSRYTF.

This clonotype has just a few counts. V is TRBV7-9 and J is TRBJ2-5, with 8 bases lining up with TRBD2. Germline CDR1 is SEHNR and CDR2 is FQNEAQ (reference sequence). The CDR3 is 17 residues long. The V gene end was trimmed by 5 bases and the J gene end by 0 bases; junction bases not matched to a gene: 11. This CDR3 is CASSPPRGATYQETQYF. CDR3 DNA sequence: TGTGCCAGCAGCCCCCCGCGGGGGGCGACCTACCAAGAGACCCAGTACTTC.

V gene TRBV5-1 combines with J gene TRBJ2-2; possibly TRBD1 for D (6 bases). V lost 3 bases to trimming and J lost 7 bases, with 13 bases between them. The germline V gene has CDR1 SGHRS and CDR2 YFSETQ. The CDR3 contains 14 residues. CDR3 in DNA: TGCGCCAGCAGCTGGGACACTCCGGTCGGGGAGCTGTTTTTT. Its protein is CASSWDTPVGELFF.

This clonotype was observed a few times. The rearrangement links TRBV4-1 to TRBJ1-1; 8 bases map to TRBD1. The CDR3 is made up of 14 amino acids. J was trimmed by 7 bases and V by 2 bases; bases with no gene match: 6. Germline assignment: CDR1 MGHRA and CDR2 YSYEKL. This chain's CDR3 is CASSQPTGVDEAFF. Written as DNA, the CDR3 is TGCGCCAGCAGCCAACCGACAGGGGTTGATGAAGCTTTCTTT.

This clonotype was detected a few times. The V call is TRBV20-1, the J call TRBJ1-5, with 7 bases lining up with TRBD1. Germline CDR1 is DFQATT and CDR2 is SNEGSKA (reference sequence). The CDR3 has 14 amino acids. V shed 6 bases, J shed 3 bases, and the junction held 8 bases outside the gene matches. This CDR3 reads CSALRQGINQPQHF. For the CDR3, the DNA is TGCAGTGCGCTGAGACAGGGAATCAATCAGCCCCAGCATTTT.